Listed below are T cell receptor beta chains from one sample, sequenced in a study of Ad26.COV2.S vaccination and SARS-CoV-2 variants. Clones were sequenced by immunoSEQ multiplex PCR, and TCRdb holds only the in-frame ones, with some missing. The sample includes 290,000 or so clones, around 87% of them seen just once. Sequenced material: peripheral blood, taken in a trial of Ad26.COV2.S vaccine versus placebo. The receptors derive from a person aged 18 to 65 who received the Ad26.COV2.S COVID-19 vaccine or a placebo. CDR3s include the opening cysteine and the closing phenylalanine or tryptophan. A clone size is listed for some rows: how often the clone was seen (once, few, many), or a class if it is expanded.

>TRBJ2-1|NA|TRBV4-1
CASSQDGQGLSYNEQFF
>TRBJ2-1|NA|TRBV27
CASRGWGESGYNEQFF
>TRBJ1-3|NA|TRBV6-5
CASKARSSGNTIYF
>TRBJ2-1|NA|TRBV18
CASSPSGNHNEQFF
>TRBJ1-1|few|TRBV10-3
CAISLTGANTEAFF
>TRBJ2-3|NA|TRBV5-1
CASGASSGGLSTDTQYF
>TRBJ2-7|NA|TRBV2
CASTPGTATSYEQYF
>TRBJ2-3|NA|TRBV7-3
CASSFSPSGTDTQYF
>TRBJ1-2|NA|TRBV6-1
CASSEGFPSPYGYTF
>TRBJ1-5|NA|TRBV4-1
CASSQDEQLNQPQHF
>TRBJ1-5|NA|TRBV30
CAWSSQGRSSNQPQHF
>TRBJ1-2|few|TRBV3-1/TRBV3-2
CASSQDYDPGRHPNYGYTF
>TRBJ2-7|NA|TRBV10-3
CAISVGQGPYEQYF
>TRBJ2-7|NA|TRBV7-8
CASSPPRRDEQYF
>TRBJ2-1|NA|TRBV6-5
CASRNPPGNEQFF
>TRBJ1-2|many|TRBV16
CASSPYLGSPNYGYTF
>TRBJ2-4|once|TRBV27
CASSFGLLGGIQYF
>TRBJ2-1|NA|TRBV6-5
CASSYPGGNEQFF
>TRBJ1-2|NA|TRBV2
CASSRDRGRGGYTF
>TRBJ1-5|once|TRBV27
CASSRTGADQPQHF
>TRBJ2-5|NA|TRBV3-1/TRBV3-2
CASSQEERGGALETQYF
>TRBJ2-7|NA|TRBV7-9
CASSLAGLGQYF
>TRBJ2-7|NA|TRBV19
CASSRDRTYEQYF
>TRBJ2-7|NA|TRBV27
CASSQAVTYEQYF
>TRBJ1-6|NA|TRBV2
CASSPSGDKNSPLHF
>TRBJ1-1|NA|TRBV29-1
CSVCVVQGSEAFF
>TRBJ2-3|once|TRBV7-9
CASSPHVRDTQYF
>TRBJ1-1|NA|TRBV19
CASNNLLTGGAAEAFF
>TRBJ2-5|NA|TRBV25-1
CASRHSPGGEETQYF
>TRBJ2-7|NA|TRBV2
CASSPGIYEQYF
>TRBJ1-1|NA|TRBV13
CASSSRVLRGGVRNTEAFF
>TRBJ1-1|few|TRBV4-3
CASSQGFGDRAAEAFF
>TRBJ2-3|once|TRBV5-1
CASTEIAGVGLDTQYF
>TRBJ1-1|NA|TRBV7-8
CASSLVQMNTEAFF
>TRBJ2-4|NA|TRBV5-1
CASSLGANRAKNIQYF
>TRBJ2-2|NA|TRBV7-9
CASSVLGTGVTGELFF
>TRBJ2-7|NA|TRBV6-5
CATRETGSYEQYF
>TRBJ1-2|NA|TRBV2
CASAYSPPSGYTF
>TRBJ1-4|NA|TRBV11-2
CASRPEWGAGEKLFF
>TRBJ2-1|NA|TRBV12-5
CASGLVRVPPLGAEQFF
>TRBJ2-1|NA|TRBV6-6
CASSRARLQLSNEQFF
>TRBJ1-4|few|TRBV2
CASSDSTSNEKLFF
>TRBJ1-6|NA|TRBV6-4
CASSLRVNSPLHF
>TRBJ1-1|NA|TRBV5-1
CASSFQGGEDTEAFF
>TRBJ1-1|NA|TRBV5-1
CASSAGQPNTEAFF
>TRBJ1-2|NA|TRBV4-3
CASSQDRGGPWSTF
>TRBJ1-2|NA|TRBV9
CASSPTTGNF
>TRBJ2-7|NA|TRBV10-2
CASTTSGVSYEQYF
>TRBJ1-2|NA|TRBV5-5
CASSPAGTINYGYTF
>TRBJ1-1|NA|TRBV9
CASSAVGTPFTEAFF
>TRBJ1-4|NA|TRBV4-1
CASSRLRTLNEKLFF
>TRBJ2-1|NA|TRBV5-8
CASSRGQVGTYNEQFF
>TRBJ1-2|NA|TRBV9
CASSSSGGGYGYTF
>TRBJ1-3|NA|TRBV4-1
CASSQVSAGNTIYF
>TRBJ1-2|NA|TRBV4-2
CASSREGRNYGYTF
>TRBJ2-7|NA|TRBV28
CASSTFKGIYEQYF